The 9 T cell receptor beta chains below come from one sample, sequenced in a study of CD8 T cells in ankylosing spondylitis. TCRdb recomputed calls from the 5' RACE reads with MiXCR, one row per CDR3 protein. The sample holds hundreds of thousands of distinct CDR3 sequences, over 9.5% seen once. These receptors have no known antigen. Study-wide findings and caveats: Among TCR beta sequences, a motif of several highly homologous variants appeared characteristic of ankylosing spondylitis blood.

Sequenced material: blood, either unsorted or a sorted T cell fraction (not recorded which). The receptors shown here come from a male donor with ankylosing spondylitis.

In this sample, this clonotype turned up a few times. The rearrangement links TRBV7-2 to TRBJ2-3; D is undetermined. Germline lookup yields CDR1 SGHTA and CDR2 FQGNSA. V lost 5 bases, J lost 10 bases, and 13 bases lay in between. The CDR3 covers 12 residues. As DNA, the CDR3 is TGTGCCAGCAGCGCCTCTAGTTTATCGCAGTATTTT. Translated: CASSASSLSQYF.

The rearrangement links TRBV12-3 or TRBV12-4 to TRBJ2-3; D tentatively reads TRBD1 or TRBD2 (5 bases each). With 3 bases removed from V and 1 base from J, the gap between germline ends came to 11 bases. The CDR3 extends over 15 amino acids. The CDR3 nucleotides read TGTGCCAGCAGTTTCGGGGACCGTCGCACAGATACGCAGTATTTT. Its translation is CASSFGDRRTDTQYF.

The chain recombines TRBV20-1 with TRBJ1-1, with 8 bases fitting TRBD1. The V and J ends lost 3 bases and 1 base, in that order; junction bases with no gene match: 13. Germline CDR1 DFQATT, CDR2 SNEGSKA (reference sequence). This CDR3 region has 17 residues. CDR3 protein: CSARFYLPGTGNTEAFF. Here the CDR3 DNA reads TGCAGTGCTAGGTTTTATCTACCCGGGACAGGGAACACTGAAGCTTTCTTT.

The chain links TRBV7-2 to TRBJ1-5, with 9 bases lining up with TRBD1. With 6 bases clipped from V and 5 bases from J, the junction kept 11 bases outside the gene matches. Germline V gives CDR1 SGHTA, CDR2 FQGNSA. This CDR3 region has 16 residues. The CDR3 region has the DNA TGTGCCAGCAGTCAAGACAGGGGGGCGTCTTATCAGCCCCAGCATTTT. It yields the protein CASSQDRGASYQPQHF.

This clonotype was seen more than once but under ten times. V gene TRBV20-1 combines with J gene TRBJ2-1; TRBD2 is a possible D gene (5 bases). The germline gives CDR1 DFQATT, CDR2 SNEGSKA (reference sequence). The V end lost 2 bases, the J end lost 4 bases, and 9 bases lay between the germline ends. The CDR3 sequence is 13 residues long. The CDR3 is CSARSSAYNEQFF. The CDR3 DNA sequence: TGCAGTGCTAGAAGTAGCGCGTACAATGAGCAGTTCTTC.

This clonotype was recorded a few times. V is TRBV20-1 and J is TRBJ1-1, with 9 nucleotides matching TRBD1. This CDR3 has 15 residues. Germline CDR1 DFQATT, CDR2 SNEGSKA (reference sequence). J was trimmed by 11 bases and V by 6 bases; bases with no gene match: 19. In DNA, the CDR3 is TGCAGTGCCCCACCCTTGGACAGGGGTAAACGATGGGCTTTCTTT. Protein product: CSAPPLDRGKRWAFF.

In its sample, this clonotype was seen a few times. This chain connects TRBV29-1 to TRBJ2-1; D possibly matches TRBD1 or TRBD2 (7 bases each). The CDR3 has 12 amino acids. Trimming stripped 4 bases from V and 9 bases from J, with 13 bases between. Germline CDR1 reads SQVTM; CDR2 reads ANQGSEA. CDR3 in amino acids: CSVGQGGVEQFF. The CDR3 DNA reads as TGCAGCGTTGGACAGGGAGGGGTTGAGCAGTTCTTC.

This clonotype has more than one count but fewer than ten. The chain has TRBV7-2 and TRBJ2-4; D unclear. CDR3 size: 14 residues. The V end lost 0 bases, the J end lost 8 bases, and 11 bases lay between the germline ends. In germline, CDR1 is SGHTA, CDR2 FQGNSA. CDR3 sequence reads: CASSLAAALDIQYF. The CDR3 DNA reads TGTGCCAGCAGCTTAGCGGCGGCGTTAGACATTCAGTACTTC.

This clonotype was counted a few times. The chain couples TRBV28 to TRBJ1-1; D is possibly TRBD1 (5 bases). The V gene lost 3 bases and the J gene lost 3 bases, with 14 bases spanning the gap. Looked up from germline, CDR1 is MDHEN and CDR2 is SYDVKM. The CDR3 loop spans 15 amino acids. The CDR3 here is CASSFPPEGHTEAFF. As DNA, the CDR3 is TGTGCCAGCAGTTTTCCCCCGGAGGGGCACACTGAAGCTTTCTTT.